What follows are 20 T cell receptor beta chains derived from one specimen sequenced in a study of blood T cell repertoires in COVID-19. Method: immunoSEQ multiplex PCR; TCRdb's copy keeps in-frame clones and lacks some. The profile shows under 300,000 clones, 88% of them singletons. Sequencing was performed on PBMCs or T cells enriched from blood (not recorded which). The source of these receptors is a woman in her thirties who had recovered from COVID-19.

The chain joins TRBV24-1 to TRBJ1-1; 10 bases are shared with TRBD1. The CDR3 has 15 amino acids. Germline V lookup: CDR1 KGHDR, CDR2 SFDVKD. Unmatched junction bases numbered 5, after V lost 2 bases and J lost 6 bases. The DNA for the CDR3 is TGTGCCACCAGTGATTCCGGGACAGGGGTTCCTGAAGCTTTCTTT. It yields the protein CATSDSGTGVPEAFF.

The CDR3 DNA reads as TGTGCCAGCAGCCGGGACAGGGGCTATGGCTACACCTTC. Protein: CASSRDRGYGYTF. The chain employs TRBV7-8 and TRBJ1-2, with 10 bases aligning to TRBD1. V was pared by 5 bases and J by 4 bases, with 1 base of the junction left unmatched. The CDR3 extends over 13 amino acids. Germline CDR1 reads SGHVS; CDR2 reads FQNEAQ.

The rearrangement joins TRBV9 to TRBJ2-1, with 7 nucleotides matching TRBD1. The CDR3 totals 15 residues. J gave up 1 base and V 0 bases, and 1 base lay outside the gene matches. In germline, CDR1 is SGDLS, CDR2 YYNGEE. For the CDR3, the DNA is TGTGCCAGCAGCGTAGACAGGGGATCCTACAATGAGCAGTTCTTC. Its translation: CASSVDRGSYNEQFF.

This chain uses TRBV12-2 with TRBJ2-3; TRBD2 is the table's D call, not checked against the DNA. TRBV12-2 is a pseudogene locus. CDR3 length equals 19 residues. Here the CDR3 DNA reads TGTGCAAGTCGCCCACGACCCTCAATGGCGGGAGTAAACACAGATACGCAGTATTTT. Residues: CASRPRPSMAGVNTDTQYF.

This rearrangement joins TRBV5-4 to TRBJ1-2; weak D call: TRBD1 (6 bases). Germline loops: CDR1 SGHNT, CDR2 YYREEE (reference sequence). The ends were cut back, 3 bases at V and 8 bases at J, with 29 bases in the middle. The CDR3 length is 18 residues. The CDR3 sequence is CASSSPGGGASPNAGYTF. The CDR3 region has the DNA TGTGCCAGCAGCTCCCCCGGGGGGGGCGCTTCCCCTAACGCGGGCTACACCTTC. The full variable domain, with the rest looked up from reference TRBV5-4 and TRBJ1-2, is ETGVTQSPTHLIKTRGQQVTLRCSSQSGHNTVSWYQQALGQGPQFIFQYYREEENGRGNFPPRFSGLQFPNYSSELNVNALELDDSALYLCASSSPGGGASPNAGYTFGSGTRLTVV.

The V and J genes are TRBV5-1 and TRBJ1-2; 7 positions match TRBD1. The CDR3 runs 15 residues. The trim removed 2 bases at V and 5 bases at J, leaving 9 bases unmatched. Germline V CDR1 and CDR2: SGHRS, YFSETQ. CDR3 coding DNA: TGCGCCAGCAGCTTCGGGCGACAGGGTGGTTATGGCTACACCTTC. Protein product: CASSFGRQGGYGYTF.

The V and J genes are TRBV6-5 and TRBJ1-1, with unresolved D. The length of the CDR3 is 13 residues. Trimming stripped 5 bases from V and 7 bases from J, with 14 bases between. The V gene's germline CDR1 is MNHEY and CDR2 SVGAGI. CDR3 nucleotides: TGTGCCAGCAGTCAACAGCAGTTGGTTGAAGCTTTCTTT. This sequence encodes CASSQQQLVEAFF.

This clone was counted a single time. The CDR3 nucleotides are TGTGCCAGCAGCGTAGCTTTCGGTCATGAGCAGTTCTTC. Its translation: CASSVAFGHEQFF. V and J are TRBV9 and TRBJ2-1, with D hard to call. From germline, CDR1 is SGDLS and CDR2 YYNGEE. The V end lost 0 bases, the J end lost 8 bases, and 9 bases lay between the germline ends. The CDR3 totals 13 residues.

CDR3 sequence reads: CASTVAGVPQYF. CDR3 sequence (DNA): TGCGCCAGCACGGTGGCGGGGGTCCCCCAGTACTTC. The chain links TRBV5-1 to TRBJ2-5; 7 bases map to TRBD2. This CDR3 contains 12 residues. Germline CDR1 reads SGHRS; CDR2 reads YFSETQ. Losses at the gene ends were 6 bases for V and 9 bases for J; bases not matched to a gene: 8.

The CDR3 reads CAIRGASTDTQYF. CDR3 DNA sequence: TGTGCCATCAGAGGGGCCAGCACAGATACGCAGTATTTT. The rearrangement uses TRBV10-3 and TRBJ2-3; tentatively, D is TRBD1 (5 bases). Germline V gene lookup returns CDR1 ENHRY and CDR2 SYGVKD. V lost 6 bases and J lost 0, with 7 bases in between. The CDR3 length is 13 residues.

V is TRBV23-1 and J is TRBJ1-4, with D tentatively TRBD1 (6 bases). Being an ORF, TRBV23-1 has a function that is uncertain. CDR3 size: 15 residues. V was trimmed by 8 bases and J by 4 bases, leaving 17 bases between them. CDR3 in DNA: TGCGCCAGCGCCCCCCCACAGGGAGATAATGAAAAACTGTTTTTT. It encodes CASAPPQGDNEKLFF.

The rearrangement joins TRBV11-2 to TRBJ1-1; TRBD1 matches at 7 bases. The CDR3 contains 15 residues. Germline V lookup: CDR1 SGHAT, CDR2 FQNNGV. Trimming at V came to 1 base and at J to 9 bases, leaving 11 bases not matched to a gene. The CDR3 sequence is CASSLGRTGMGKAFF. DNA for the CDR3: TGTGCCAGCAGCTTAGGGCGGACAGGCATGGGTAAAGCTTTCTTT.

The rearrangement uses TRBV5-1 and TRBJ1-5, with D maybe TRBD1 (5 bases). Trimming stripped 1 base from V and 4 bases from J, with 9 bases between. CDR3 length equals 14 residues. The V gene's germline CDR1 is SGHRS and CDR2 YFSETQ. DNA for the CDR3: TGCGCCAGCAGCTTGTGGGCAGGGAATCAGCCCCAGCATTTT. Protein sequence: CASSLWAGNQPQHF. The whole variable domain, remainder taken from reference TRBV5-1 and TRBJ1-5, is KAGVTQTPRYLIKTRGQQVTLSCSPISGHRSVSWYQQTPGQGLQFLFEYFSETQRNKGNFPGRFSGRQFSNSRSEMNVSTLELGDSALYLCASSLWAGNQPQHFGDGTRLSIL.

This chain joins TRBV10-3 and TRBJ2-4, with D unclear. The CDR3 totals 15 residues. Germline V gives CDR1 ENHRY, CDR2 SYGVKD. Trimming left V 0 bases short and J 0 bases short, with 6 bases between. CDR3 protein: CAISESGLAKNIQYF. CDR3 bases: TGTGCCATCAGTGAGTCGGGCCTAGCCAAAAACATTCAGTACTTC.

This chain links TRBV30 with TRBJ2-7; no firm D call. The length of the CDR3 is 12 residues. The V gene lost 1 base and the J gene lost 4 bases, with 8 bases spanning the gap. Germline CDR1 reads GTSNPN; CDR2 reads SVGIG (reference sequence). The CDR3 protein is CAWSESVYEQYF. The DNA for the CDR3 is TGTGCCTGGAGTGAATCAGTTTACGAGCAGTACTTC.

This clone is a singleton in its sample. This chain uses TRBV10-3 with TRBJ1-3, with D hard to call. From germline, CDR1 is ENHRY and CDR2 SYGVKD. V lost 2 bases, J lost 6 bases, and 5 bases lay in between. The CDR3 loop spans 12 amino acids. The CDR3 DNA sequence: TGTGCCATCAGTGAGCGGGTAAACACCATATATTTT. Amino acids: CAISERVNTIYF.

The chain recombines TRBV21-1 with TRBJ2-5; no DNA check was done on the table's D call, TRBD1. TRBV21-1 is flagged as a pseudogene. The CDR3 has 16 residues. This chain's CDR3 is CASSKGDTYGEETQYF. The DNA for the CDR3 is TGTGCCAGCAGCAAAGGGGACACCTATGGGGAGGAGACCCAGTACTTC.

J is TRBJ1-1 and V is TRBV30; D uncertain. This CDR3 comprises 11 residues. Germline V gene lookup returns CDR1 GTSNPN and CDR2 SVGIG (reference sequence). The V end lost 2 bases, the J end lost 7 bases, and 8 bases lay between the germline ends. The CDR3, as DNA: TGTGCCTGGAGTAAACAGCTTGAAGCTTTCTTT. It specifies CAWSKQLEAFF.

This clone was counted once. This chain links TRBV19 with TRBJ1-3, with a tentative D call TRBD1 (5 bases). Germline values: CDR1 LNHDA, CDR2 SQIVND (reference sequence). The CDR3 length is 14 residues. With 5 bases removed from V and 2 bases from J, the gap between germline ends came to 10 bases. In nucleotides, the CDR3 is TGTGCCAGTAGTCAGGGCCCGGCTGGAAACACCATATATTTT. It translates to CASSQGPAGNTIYF.

The chain links TRBV2 to TRBJ1-5; D remains ambiguous. Germline assignment: CDR1 SNHLY and CDR2 FYNNEI. The length of the CDR3 is 13 residues. Trimming cost V 6 bases and J 0 bases, with 6 bases left between them. The CDR3, as DNA: TGTGCCAGCAGACGGGGTAGCAATCAGCCCCAGCATTTT. Its translation is CASRRGSNQPQHF.